This TCR beta chain was profiled in a study of Graves' ophthalmopathy and Graves' hyperthyroidism. Looking at the study overall: Absence of ophthalmopathy within 18 months of follow-up defined stable hyperthyroidism.

Trimming cost V 5 bases and J 1 base; bases outside gene matches: 9. CDR1 is SQVTM and CDR2 is ANQGSEA in the germline V gene. This CDR3 is 15 amino acids long. General study results and limits: The 13-signature model separated ophthalmopathy from stable hyperthyroidism at approximately 89% sensitivity and around 81% specificity. Ophthalmopathy progression was predicted by the model at approximately 70% sensitivity and approximately 72% specificity.

Regarding this clonotype: As yet, its antigen is unknown.

Enrollment excluded any patients with other autoimmune diseases, uncontrolled infections, pregnancy or lactation. CDR3 regions of TCR beta were amplified from RNA transcripts. HTBI primers were employed in first-round RT-PCR, then a second-round multiplex PCR followed. TCRdb reprocessed the multiplex PCR reads with MiXCR, giving one entry per CDR3 protein. The table has about 1.2 million distinct CDR3 sequences, 36% seen once. This rearrangement joins TRBV29-1 to TRBJ1-1; 8 bases match TRBD1. The sample comprised peripheral blood or thyroid tissue (not recorded which). The sequence was collected from an adult man with Graves' hyperthyroidism. CDR3 coding DNA: TGCAGCGTTAGGACAGGGCTAAAACCGAACACTGAAGCTTTCTTT. It codes for CSVRTGLKPNTEAFF.